What follows is one TCR beta chain and its context. Method: immunoSEQ multiplex PCR; TCRdb's copy keeps in-frame clones and lacks some. This sample has 150,000 to 200,000 clones, with around 88% found just once. CDR1 is MNHEY, CDR2 SMNVEV, per germline (reference sequence). CDR3 size: 15 residues. With 6 bases removed from V and 9 bases from J, the gap between germline ends came to 18 bases. This record comes from a study of blood T cell repertoires in COVID-19. The genes are TRBV27 and TRBJ1-6; D perhaps matches TRBD1 (6 bases). The TCR sequence derives from a woman in her twenties or thirties with acute or convalescent COVID-19. The sequencing input was peripheral blood. CDR3 nucleotides: TGTGCCAGCAGACCAAACTCAGGGGTGATTTCACCCCTCCACTTT. Protein product: CASRPNSGVISPLHF.